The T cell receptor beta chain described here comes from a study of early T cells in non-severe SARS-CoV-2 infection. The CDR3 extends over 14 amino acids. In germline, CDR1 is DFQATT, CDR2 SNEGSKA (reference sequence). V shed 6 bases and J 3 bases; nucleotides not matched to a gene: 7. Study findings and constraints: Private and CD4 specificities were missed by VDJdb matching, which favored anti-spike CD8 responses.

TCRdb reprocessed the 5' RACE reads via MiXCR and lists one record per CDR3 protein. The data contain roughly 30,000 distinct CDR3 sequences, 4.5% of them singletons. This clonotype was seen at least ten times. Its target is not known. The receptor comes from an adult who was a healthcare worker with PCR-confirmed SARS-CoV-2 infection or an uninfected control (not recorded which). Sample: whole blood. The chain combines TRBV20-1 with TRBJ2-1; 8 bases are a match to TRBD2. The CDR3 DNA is TGCAGTGCCCCAGCCCTAGCGGGCTACAATGAGCAGTTCTTC. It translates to CSAPALAGYNEQFF.